These 13 T cell receptor beta chains originate from one sample sequenced in a study of blood T cell repertoires in COVID-19 (dated by TCRdb to the early 2020s). Libraries were built with the immunoSEQ multiplex PCR assay. TCRdb mirrors the immuneACCESS table, restricted to in-frame sequences. Some clones are absent from its copies; in checked studies, under half trace to an unresolved V gene, and the reason for the others is unknown. This sample comprises roughly 380,000 clones, 81% of them detected only once. The ten largest make up approximately 1% of the sample. Input material: peripheral blood. The receptors derive from a human donor with acute or convalescent COVID-19. The donor label of this sample is uncertain.

The rearrangement links TRBV28 to TRBJ2-5; 11 bases fit TRBD2. CDR1 and CDR2 from the germline V gene are MDHEN and SYDVKM. With V trimmed by 6 bases and J by 5 bases, 11 bases remained unmatched. CDR3 length: 16 amino acids. CDR3 sequence (DNA): TGTGCCAGCAGGCTAACCCTAGCGGGGGGTGGGGAGACCCAGTACTTC. It encodes CASRLTLAGGGETQYF. The whole variable domain, filled in from reference TRBV28 and TRBJ2-5, reads DVKVTQSSRYLVKRTGEKVFLECVQDMDHENMFWYRQDPGLGLRLIYFSYDVKMKEKGDIPEGYSVSREKKERFSLILESASTNQTSMYLCASRLTLAGGGETQYFGPGTRLLVL.

The rearrangement uses TRBV6-1 and TRBJ2-1; D might be TRBD2 (5 bases). From germline, CDR1 is MNHNS and CDR2 SASEGT. This CDR3 is built from 16 residues. V lost 3 bases and J 0 bases, leaving 12 bases between the germline ends. In DNA form, the CDR3 reads TGTGCCAGCAGTGACCCAATCCGGGGCTCCTACAATGAGCAGTTCTTC. It translates to CASSDPIRGSYNEQFF.

In the case of this clone: Within the sample, other DNA sequences also encode this same CDR3. The chain combines TRBV4-2 with TRBJ2-1; D is uncertain. Germline loops: CDR1 LGHNA, CDR2 YNFKEQ. V lost 1 base and J 4 bases, leaving 8 bases between the germline ends. The CDR3 runs 14 residues. The CDR3: CASSQGLAYNEQFF. CDR3 in DNA: TGTGCCAGCAGCCAAGGACTCGCTTACAATGAGCAGTTCTTC.

This chain uses TRBV18 with TRBJ1-2; D gene ambiguous. CDR1 is KGHSH and CDR2 is LQKENI in the germline V gene. Between the trimmed V and J ends, which lost 3 bases and 6 bases, there was a span of 11 bases. The CDR3 consists of 13 residues. CDR3 sequence: CASSPNGDNGYTF. CDR3 DNA sequence: TGTGCCAGCTCACCGAACGGGGATAATGGCTACACCTTC.

The genes are TRBV19 and TRBJ1-5, with 8 positions matching TRBD1. Unmatched junction bases numbered 10, after V lost 5 bases and J lost 7 bases. The germline gives CDR1 LNHDA, CDR2 SQIVND (reference sequence). The CDR3 length is 15 residues. The CDR3 region is CASSHRTGLRQPQHF. As DNA, the CDR3 is TGTGCCAGTAGTCACCGGACAGGGCTAAGGCAGCCCCAGCATTTT.

This clone appeared once. The V gene is TRBV2, the J gene TRBJ1-1; 7 nucleotides line up with TRBD1. This CDR3 is built from 12 residues. J was trimmed by 6 bases and V by 11 bases; bases with no gene match: 9. In germline, CDR1 is SNHLY, CDR2 FYNNEI. The CDR3 protein is CAYEGANPEAFF. The CDR3, as DNA: TGTGCCTACGAGGGGGCAAATCCTGAAGCTTTCTTT.

The genes are TRBV6-5 and TRBJ2-1, with D hard to call. The CDR3 extends over 15 amino acids. Trimming removed 6 bases from V and 6 bases from J, with 18 bases in between. Germline CDR1 and CDR2: MNHEY and SVGAGI. The CDR3: CASRAFRQALNEQFF. The CDR3 DNA reads as TGTGCCAGCAGGGCCTTTCGGCAGGCTCTCAATGAGCAGTTCTTC.

The chain has TRBV6-5 and TRBJ2-1; the match to TRBD2 covers 7 bases. Germline V gene data show CDR1 as MNHEY and CDR2 as SVGAGI. The J segment lost 0 bases and the V segment lost 4 bases, leaving 3 bases of the junction unmatched. This CDR3 comprises 15 residues. CDR3 bases: TGTGCCAGCAGTTTGGGACTACCCTCCTACAATGAGCAGTTCTTC. Translating gives CASSLGLPSYNEQFF.

The chain couples TRBV19 to TRBJ2-7; D possibly corresponds to TRBD1 (5 bases). This CDR3 has 13 residues. V shed 6 bases and J shed 5 bases, with 14 bases lying between them. CDR1 is LNHDA and CDR2 is SQIVND in the germline V gene (reference sequence). CDR3 in DNA: TGTGCCAGTAGGGTCCAGGGCACGAACGAGCAGTACTTC. Translated, it gives CASRVQGTNEQYF.

This rearrangement joins TRBV3-1 (or the pseudogene TRBV3-2) to TRBJ1-5, with D unresolved. The CDR3 is 16 amino acids. Germline V gene data show CDR1 as LGHDT and CDR2 as YNNKEL (reference sequence). V lost 4 bases, J lost 2 bases, and 15 bases lay in between. The CDR3 sequence is CASSRGARSGNQPQHF. CDR3 nucleotides: TGTGCCAGCAGCCGAGGCGCCAGATCGGGCAATCAGCCCCAGCATTTT.

Only a few counts were recorded for this clone. Different DNA sequences within this sample yield the same CDR3. The rearrangement links TRBV29-1 to TRBJ1-1; TRBD1 matches 8 bases. There are 13 residues in the CDR3. The J segment lost 1 base and the V segment lost 3 bases, leaving 1 base of the junction unmatched. Germline assignment: CDR1 SQVTM and CDR2 ANQGSEA. The CDR3 DNA sequence: TGCAGCGTTGACGACAGGGGGAACACTGAAGCTTTCTTT. Translated, it gives CSVDDRGNTEAFF.

This sequence joins TRBV30 and TRBJ1-2, with TRBD1 matching over 9 bases. The CDR3 is 14 residues long. Germline-derived CDR1 and CDR2 are GTSNPN and SVGIG (reference sequence). The CDR3 nucleotides are TGTGCTGTGATGACAACAGGGGGCACGCGTGGCTACACCTTC. Protein sequence: CAVMTTGGTRGYTF.

The gene calls are TRBV18 and TRBJ2-1, with D perhaps TRBD1 (5 bases). Germline CDR1 KGHSH, CDR2 LQKENI. CDR3 length: 15 residues. The V end lost 2 bases, the J end lost 4 bases, and 12 bases lay between the germline ends. Here the CDR3 reads CASSPGRAFYNEQFF. The CDR3 coding sequence is TGTGCCAGCTCACCAGGCAGGGCCTTTTACAATGAGCAGTTCTTC.